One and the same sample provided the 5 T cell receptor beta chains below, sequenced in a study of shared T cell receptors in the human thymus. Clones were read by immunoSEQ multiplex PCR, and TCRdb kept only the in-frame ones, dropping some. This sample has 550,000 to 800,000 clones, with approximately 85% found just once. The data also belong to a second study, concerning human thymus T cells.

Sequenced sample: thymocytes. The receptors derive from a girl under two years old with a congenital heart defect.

Written as DNA, the CDR3 is TGTGCCAGCAGTACCGGGACAGCGGTACAAGAGACCCAGTACTTC. Its translation is CASSTGTAVQETQYF. The rearrangement joins TRBV6-5 to TRBJ2-5; 7 bases map to TRBD1. This CDR3 spans 15 amino acids. Germline lookup yields CDR1 MNHEY and CDR2 SVGAGI. V lost 5 bases, J lost 2 bases, and 8 bases stayed unmatched.

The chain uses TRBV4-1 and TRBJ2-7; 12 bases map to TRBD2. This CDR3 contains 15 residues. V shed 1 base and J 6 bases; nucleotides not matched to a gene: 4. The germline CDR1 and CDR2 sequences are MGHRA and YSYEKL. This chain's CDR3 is CASSQVRLAGVEQYF. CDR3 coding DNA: TGCGCCAGCAGCCAAGTCCGACTAGCGGGGGTCGAGCAGTACTTC.

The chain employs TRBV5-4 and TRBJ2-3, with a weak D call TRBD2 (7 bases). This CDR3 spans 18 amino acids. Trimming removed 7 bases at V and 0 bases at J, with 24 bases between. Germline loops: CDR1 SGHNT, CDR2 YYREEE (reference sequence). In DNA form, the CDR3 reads TGTGCCAGCTTGGAGGGGGGGCAAAGAGACGCTAGCACAGATACGCAGTATTTT. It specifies CASLEGGQRDASTDTQYF.

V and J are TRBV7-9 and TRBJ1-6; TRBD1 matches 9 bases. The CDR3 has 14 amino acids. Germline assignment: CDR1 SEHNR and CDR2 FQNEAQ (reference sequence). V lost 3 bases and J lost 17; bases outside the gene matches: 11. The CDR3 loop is CASSFAGTGKEIHF. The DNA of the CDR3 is TGTGCCAGCAGCTTTGCCGGGACAGGGAAAGAAATCCACTTT.

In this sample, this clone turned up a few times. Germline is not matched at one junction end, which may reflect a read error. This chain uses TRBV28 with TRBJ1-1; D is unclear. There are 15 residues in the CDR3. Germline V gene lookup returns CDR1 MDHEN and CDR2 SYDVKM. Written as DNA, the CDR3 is TGTGCCAGCAGTCCCGTGTTTGGTCCAAACACTAAAGCTTTCTTT. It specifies CASSPVFGPNTKAFF.